This passage covers 15 T cell receptor beta chains from one sample sequenced in a study of T cell responses to AZD1222 COVID-19 vaccine. Clones were read by immunoSEQ multiplex PCR, and TCRdb kept only the in-frame ones, dropping some. Among more than 110,000 clones listed, around 89% were seen once. The input for sequencing was peripheral blood, taken 28 days after the second AZD1222 dose. These receptors were taken from an adult who received the AZD1222 COVID-19 vaccine.

The rearrangement uses TRBV3-1 (or the pseudogene TRBV3-2) and TRBJ1-1; D is ambiguous. The germline CDR1 and CDR2 sequences are LGHDT and YNNKEL (reference sequence). This CDR3 is built from 14 residues. V lost 5 bases, J lost 4 bases, and 14 bases lay in between. DNA of the CDR3: TGTGCCAGCAGCGGCAACGCCCCGTTCACTGAAGCTTTCTTT. The encoded protein is CASSGNAPFTEAFF.

The CDR3 is CASSQGEHFNEKLFF. The CDR3 DNA follows: TGCGCCAGCAGCCAAGGTGAACACTTTAATGAAAAACTGTTTTTT. The chain couples TRBV4-3 to TRBJ1-4; D gene uncertain. Per germline, CDR1 LGHNA and CDR2 YSLEER. The length of the CDR3 is 15 residues. The V end was cut by 1 base, the J end by 4 bases, with 10 bases between.

The V and J genes are TRBV6-2 or TRBV6-3 and TRBJ1-5; D might be TRBD1 (5 bases). CDR1 MNHEY and CDR2 SVGEGT come from the germline V gene. The CDR3 extends over 13 amino acids. V lost 3 bases, J lost 8 bases, and 11 bases lay in between. The CDR3 bases are TGTGCCAGCAGTTATTCGGGGCTGGAGCCCCAGCATTTT. Its translation: CASSYSGLEPQHF.

The chain uses TRBV21-1 and TRBJ2-3; the DNA was not used to check the table's D call, TRBD2. TRBV21-1 is designated a pseudogene. This CDR3 comprises 16 residues. The CDR3 protein is CAREINERGVTDTQYF. The CDR3 DNA reads as TGTGCCAGGGAAATAAACGAGCGGGGGGTCACAGATACGCAGTATTTT.

The V and J genes are TRBV30 and TRBJ1-1; D not certain. The length of the CDR3 is 14 residues. Between the trimmed V and J ends, which lost 4 bases and 1 base, there was a span of 13 bases. The germline gives CDR1 GTSNPN, CDR2 SVGIG (reference sequence). In DNA form, the CDR3 reads TGTGCCTGGATCCTCTGGGCCTCGAACACTGAAGCTTTCTTT. It is translated as CAWILWASNTEAFF.

This chain uses TRBV7-3 with TRBJ2-2, with unresolved D. CDR1 is SGHTA, CDR2 FQGTGA, per germline. CDR3 size: 14 residues. V lost 0 bases and J lost 6, with 8 bases in between. The CDR3 region is CASSLTSLSGELFF. The CDR3, as DNA: TGTGCCAGCAGCTTAACGTCGCTTTCCGGGGAGCTGTTTTTT.

The table lists this clone with a count of one. V and J are TRBV9 and TRBJ1-3; TRBD1 might be the D (5 bases). There are 15 residues in the CDR3. From germline, CDR1 is SGDLS and CDR2 YYNGEE. With 0 bases removed from V and 5 bases from J, the gap between germline ends came to 12 bases. Here the CDR3 reads CASSVVGGERNTIYF. The DNA for the CDR3 is TGTGCCAGCAGCGTAGTTGGGGGAGAAAGAAACACCATATATTTT.

V and J are TRBV20-1 and TRBJ1-3, with D maybe TRBD1 (6 bases). V was clipped by 6 bases and J by 4 bases, with 7 bases between them. Germline CDR1 and CDR2: DFQATT and SNEGSKA (reference sequence). The CDR3 is 11 residues long. The CDR3 sequence: CSARGGNTIYF. The CDR3 nucleotides read TGCAGTGCCAGGGGCGGAAACACCATATATTTT.

J is TRBJ1-6 and V is TRBV6-5; perhaps TRBD1 as D (6 bases). CDR3 length equals 14 residues. Germline assignment: CDR1 MNHEY and CDR2 SVGAGI. Trimming stripped 5 bases from V and 6 bases from J, with 11 bases between. CDR3 residues: CASSRQEINSPLHF. Here the CDR3 DNA reads TGTGCCAGCAGTCGACAGGAAATTAATTCACCCCTCCACTTT.

J is TRBJ2-2 and V is TRBV6-5, with 7 bases that match TRBD2. CDR1 and CDR2 from the germline V gene are MNHEY and SVGAGI. CDR3 length equals 13 residues. Trimming removed 6 bases from V and 4 bases from J; junction bases left unmatched: 2. CDR3 bases: TGTGCCAGCAGCGGGGGGTCCACCGGGGAGCTGTTTTTT. Protein product: CASSGGSTGELFF.

The chain is built from TRBV7-3 and TRBJ2-1, with no clear D. This CDR3 has 15 residues. Germline CDR1 and CDR2: SGHTA and FQGTGA. V shed 1 base and J shed 5 bases, with 12 bases lying between them. The CDR3 region is CASSLKGPSHNEQFF. CDR3 DNA: TGTGCCAGCAGCTTAAAGGGCCCGTCCCACAATGAGCAGTTCTTC.

The V call is TRBV18, the J call TRBJ2-7; TRBD1 matches at 10 bases. V gave up 3 bases and J gave up 6 bases; unmatched junction bases: 5. The CDR3 contains 14 residues. Germline V lookup: CDR1 KGHSH, CDR2 LQKENI. The CDR3 DNA is TGTGCCAGCTCACCCGGGACAGGGGACCCCGAGCAGTACTTC. It encodes CASSPGTGDPEQYF.

The V call is TRBV6-5, the J call TRBJ2-3; 12 bases match TRBD2. V lost 8 bases and J lost 0; bases outside the gene matches: 3. This CDR3 has 15 amino acids. From germline, CDR1 is MNHEY and CDR2 SVGAGI. The chain's CDR3 is CASRLAGASTDTQYF. Here the CDR3 DNA reads TGTGCCAGCCGACTAGCGGGGGCGAGCACAGATACGCAGTATTTT.

V is TRBV7-9 and J is TRBJ2-6, with D uncertain. The CDR3 covers 16 residues. V lost 3 bases and J 0 bases, leaving 9 bases between the germline ends. The germline CDR1 and CDR2 sequences are SEHNR and FQNEAQ (reference sequence). CDR3 sequence reads: CASSFRGLSGANVLTF. The CDR3 bases are TGTGCCAGCAGCTTTCGCGGCCTCTCTGGGGCCAACGTCCTGACTTTC.

The chain links TRBV28 to TRBJ2-5; no firm D call. Trimming left V 1 base short and J 2 bases short, with 8 bases between. The germline V gene encodes CDR1 MDHEN and CDR2 SYDVKM. The CDR3 contains 14 residues. The chain's CDR3 is CASSLSTKQETQYF. In nucleotides, the CDR3 is TGTGCCAGCAGTTTATCCACCAAACAAGAGACCCAGTACTTC.